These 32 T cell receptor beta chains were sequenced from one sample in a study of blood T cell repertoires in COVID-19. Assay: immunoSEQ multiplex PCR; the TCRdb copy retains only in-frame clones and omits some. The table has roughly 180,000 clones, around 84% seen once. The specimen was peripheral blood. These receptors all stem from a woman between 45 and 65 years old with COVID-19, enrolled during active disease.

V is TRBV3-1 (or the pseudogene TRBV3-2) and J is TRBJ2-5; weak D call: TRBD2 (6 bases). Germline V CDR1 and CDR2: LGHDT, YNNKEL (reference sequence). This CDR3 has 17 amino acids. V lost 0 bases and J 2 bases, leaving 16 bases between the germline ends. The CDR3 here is CASSQDGFGAGQETQYF. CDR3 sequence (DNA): TGTGCCAGCAGCCAAGATGGGTTTGGGGCGGGGCAAGAGACCCAGTACTTC.

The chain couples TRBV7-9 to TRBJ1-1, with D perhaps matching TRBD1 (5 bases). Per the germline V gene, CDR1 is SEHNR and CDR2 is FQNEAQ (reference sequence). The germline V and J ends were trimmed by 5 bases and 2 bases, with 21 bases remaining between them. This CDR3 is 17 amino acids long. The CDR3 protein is CASSPMGFRGRNTEAFF. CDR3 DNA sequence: TGTGCCAGCAGCCCAATGGGGTTTCGGGGGAGAAACACTGAAGCTTTCTTT.

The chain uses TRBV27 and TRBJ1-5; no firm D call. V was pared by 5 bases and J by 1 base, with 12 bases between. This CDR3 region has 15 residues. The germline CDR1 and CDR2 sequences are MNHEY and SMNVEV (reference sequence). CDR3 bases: TGTGCCAGCAGTCCCCTTCCCCAGAGCAATCAGCCCCAGCATTTT. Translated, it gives CASSPLPQSNQPQHF.

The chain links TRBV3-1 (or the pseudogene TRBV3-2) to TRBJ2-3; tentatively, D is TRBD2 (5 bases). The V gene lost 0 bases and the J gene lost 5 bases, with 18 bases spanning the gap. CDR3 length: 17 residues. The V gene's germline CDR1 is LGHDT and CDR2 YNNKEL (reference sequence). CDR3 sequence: CASSQDPNPRGGDTQYF. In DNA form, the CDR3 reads TGTGCCAGCAGCCAAGACCCGAATCCCCGGGGTGGAGATACGCAGTATTTT.

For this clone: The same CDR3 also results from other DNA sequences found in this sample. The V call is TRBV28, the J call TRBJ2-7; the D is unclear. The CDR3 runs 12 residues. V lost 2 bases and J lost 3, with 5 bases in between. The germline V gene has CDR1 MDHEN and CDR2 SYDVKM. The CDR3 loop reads CASSLNSYEQYF. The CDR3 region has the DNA TGTGCCAGCAGTTTAAACAGCTACGAGCAGTACTTC. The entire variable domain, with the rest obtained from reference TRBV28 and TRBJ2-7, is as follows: DVKVTQSSRYLVKRTGEKVFLECVQDMDHENMFWYRQDPGLGLRLIYFSYDVKMKEKGDIPEGYSVSREKKERFSLILESASTNQTSMYLCASSLNSYEQYFGPGTRLTVT.

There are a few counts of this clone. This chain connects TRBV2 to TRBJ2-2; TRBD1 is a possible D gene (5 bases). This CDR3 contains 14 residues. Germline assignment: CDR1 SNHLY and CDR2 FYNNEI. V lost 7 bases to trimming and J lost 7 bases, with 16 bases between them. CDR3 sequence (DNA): TGTGCCAGCAAGGGGCAGTCGAATGTCGGGGAGCTGTTTTTT. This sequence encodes CASKGQSNVGELFF.

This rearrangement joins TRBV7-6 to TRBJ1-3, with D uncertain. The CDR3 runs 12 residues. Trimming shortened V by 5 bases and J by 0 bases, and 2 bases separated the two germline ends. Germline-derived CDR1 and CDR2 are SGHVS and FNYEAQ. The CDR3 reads CASSLSGNTIYF. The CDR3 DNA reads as TGTGCCAGCAGCCTCTCTGGAAACACCATATATTTT.

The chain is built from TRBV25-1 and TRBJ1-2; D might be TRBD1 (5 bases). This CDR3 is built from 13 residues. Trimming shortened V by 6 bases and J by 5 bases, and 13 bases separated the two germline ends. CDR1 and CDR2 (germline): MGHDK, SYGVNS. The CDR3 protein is CASRGGESYGYTF. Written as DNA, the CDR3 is TGTGCCAGCAGGGGGGGGGAGTCATATGGCTACACCTTC.

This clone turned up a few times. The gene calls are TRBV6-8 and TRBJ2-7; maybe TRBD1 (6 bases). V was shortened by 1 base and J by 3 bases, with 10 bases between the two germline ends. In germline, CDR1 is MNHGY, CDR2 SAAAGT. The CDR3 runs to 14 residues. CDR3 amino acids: CASSYYWTDYEQYF. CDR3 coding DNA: TGTGCCAGCAGTTACTATTGGACAGACTACGAGCAGTACTTC.

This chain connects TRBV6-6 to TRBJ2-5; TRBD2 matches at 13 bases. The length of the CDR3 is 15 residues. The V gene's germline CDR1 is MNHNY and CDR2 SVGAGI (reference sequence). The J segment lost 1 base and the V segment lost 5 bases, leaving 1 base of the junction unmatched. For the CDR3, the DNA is TGTGCCAGCAGTCGACTAGCGGGGGGCCAAGAGACCCAGTACTTC. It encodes CASSRLAGGQETQYF.

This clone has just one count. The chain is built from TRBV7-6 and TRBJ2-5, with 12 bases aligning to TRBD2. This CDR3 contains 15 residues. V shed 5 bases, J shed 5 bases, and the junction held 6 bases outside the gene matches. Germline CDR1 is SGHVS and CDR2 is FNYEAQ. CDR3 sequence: CASSPSGGASETQYF. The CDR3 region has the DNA TGTGCCAGCAGCCCTAGCGGGGGGGCATCGGAGACCCAGTACTTC.

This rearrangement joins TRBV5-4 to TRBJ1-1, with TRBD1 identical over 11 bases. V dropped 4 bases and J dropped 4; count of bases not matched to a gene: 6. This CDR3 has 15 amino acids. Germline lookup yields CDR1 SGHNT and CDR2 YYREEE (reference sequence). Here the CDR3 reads CASSLGQGASTEAFF. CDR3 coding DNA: TGTGCCAGCAGCCTAGGACAGGGGGCCAGCACTGAAGCTTTCTTT.

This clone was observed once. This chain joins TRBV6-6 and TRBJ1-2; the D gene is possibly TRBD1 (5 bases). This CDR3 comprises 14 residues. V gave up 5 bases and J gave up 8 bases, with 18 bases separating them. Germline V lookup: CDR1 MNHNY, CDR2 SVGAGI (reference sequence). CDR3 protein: CASSTGTGGFGYTF. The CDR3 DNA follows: TGTGCCAGCAGTACGGGGACGGGGGGTTTCGGCTACACCTTC.

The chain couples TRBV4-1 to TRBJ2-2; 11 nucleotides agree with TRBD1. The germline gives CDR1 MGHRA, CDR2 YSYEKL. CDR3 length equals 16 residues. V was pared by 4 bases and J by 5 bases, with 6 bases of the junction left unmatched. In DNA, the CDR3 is TGCGCCAGCAGCCGGACAGGGGGCGGGAGGACCGGGGAGCTGTTTTTT. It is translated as CASSRTGGGRTGELFF.

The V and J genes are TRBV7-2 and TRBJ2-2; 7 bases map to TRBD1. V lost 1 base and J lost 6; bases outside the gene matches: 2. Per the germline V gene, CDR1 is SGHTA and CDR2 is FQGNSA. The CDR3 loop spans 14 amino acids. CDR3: CASSLETGPGELFF. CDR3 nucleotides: TGTGCCAGCAGCTTAGAGACAGGGCCCGGGGAGCTGTTTTTT.

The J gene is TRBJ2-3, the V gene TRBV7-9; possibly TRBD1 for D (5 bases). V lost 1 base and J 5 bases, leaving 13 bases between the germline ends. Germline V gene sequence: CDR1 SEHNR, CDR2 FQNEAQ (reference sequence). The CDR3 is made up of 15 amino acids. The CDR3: CASSLGQGGGDTQYF. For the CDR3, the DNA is TGTGCCAGCAGCTTAGGTCAGGGCGGTGGAGATACGCAGTATTTT.

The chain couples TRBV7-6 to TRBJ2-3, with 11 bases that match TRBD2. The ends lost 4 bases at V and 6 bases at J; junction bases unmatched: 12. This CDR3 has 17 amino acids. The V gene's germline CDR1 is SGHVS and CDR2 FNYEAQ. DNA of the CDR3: TGTGCCAGCAGCTCCCTCTCCCTAGCGGGGGGACAGGATACGCAGTATTTT. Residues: CASSSLSLAGGQDTQYF.

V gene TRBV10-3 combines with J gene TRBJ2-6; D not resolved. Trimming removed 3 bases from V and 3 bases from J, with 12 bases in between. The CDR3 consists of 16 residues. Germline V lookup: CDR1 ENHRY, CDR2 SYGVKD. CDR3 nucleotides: TGTGCCATCAGTGACAAGAGGTCTGGTGGGGCCAACGTCCTGACTTTC. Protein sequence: CAISDKRSGGANVLTF.

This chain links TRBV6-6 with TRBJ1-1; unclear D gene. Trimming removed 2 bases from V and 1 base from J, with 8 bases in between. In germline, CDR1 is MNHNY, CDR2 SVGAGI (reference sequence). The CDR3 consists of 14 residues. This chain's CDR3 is CASSYPQSNTEAFF. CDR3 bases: TGTGCCAGCAGTTACCCACAGTCGAACACTGAAGCTTTCTTT.

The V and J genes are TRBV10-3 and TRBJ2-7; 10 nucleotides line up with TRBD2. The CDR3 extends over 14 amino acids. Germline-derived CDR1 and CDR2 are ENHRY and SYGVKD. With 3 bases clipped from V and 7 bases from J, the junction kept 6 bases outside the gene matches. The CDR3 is CAISDASGGREQYF. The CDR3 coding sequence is TGTGCCATCAGTGATGCTAGCGGGGGTCGTGAGCAGTACTTC.

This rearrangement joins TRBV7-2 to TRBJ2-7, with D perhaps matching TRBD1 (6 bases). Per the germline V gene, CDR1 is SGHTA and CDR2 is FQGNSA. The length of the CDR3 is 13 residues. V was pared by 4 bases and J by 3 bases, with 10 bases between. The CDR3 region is CASSWGQSYEQYF. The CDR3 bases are TGTGCCAGCAGCTGGGGACAAAGCTACGAGCAGTACTTC.

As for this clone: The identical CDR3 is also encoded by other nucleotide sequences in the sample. The CDR3 nucleotides are TGTGCCAGCAGCGCCAGGGGAGATACGCAGTATTTT. This translates into CASSARGDTQYF. This chain connects TRBV9 to TRBJ2-3, with a weak D call TRBD1 (6 bases). Germline V gene sequence: CDR1 SGDLS, CDR2 YYNGEE. Between the trimmed V and J ends, which lost 3 bases and 5 bases, there was a span of 7 bases. The CDR3 is made up of 12 amino acids.

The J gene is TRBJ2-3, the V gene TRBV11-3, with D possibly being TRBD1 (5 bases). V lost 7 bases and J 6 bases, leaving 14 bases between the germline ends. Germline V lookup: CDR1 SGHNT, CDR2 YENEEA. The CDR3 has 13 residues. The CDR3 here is CASNPGLGDTQYF. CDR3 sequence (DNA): TGTGCCAGCAACCCAGGGCTCGGGGATACGCAGTATTTT.

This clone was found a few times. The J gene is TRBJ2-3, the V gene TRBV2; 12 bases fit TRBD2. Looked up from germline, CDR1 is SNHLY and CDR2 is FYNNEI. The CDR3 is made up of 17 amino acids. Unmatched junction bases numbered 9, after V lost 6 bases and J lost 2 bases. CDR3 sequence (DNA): TGTGCCAGCAGCCGTTGGACTAGCGGGGAAGACACAGATACGCAGTATTTT. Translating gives CASSRWTSGEDTDTQYF.

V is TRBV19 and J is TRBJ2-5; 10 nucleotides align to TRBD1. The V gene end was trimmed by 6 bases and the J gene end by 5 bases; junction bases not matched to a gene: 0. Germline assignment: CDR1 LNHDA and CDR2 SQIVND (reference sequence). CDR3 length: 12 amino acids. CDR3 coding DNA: TGTGCCAGTAGGGGACAGGGGGAGACCCAGTACTTC. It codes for CASRGQGETQYF. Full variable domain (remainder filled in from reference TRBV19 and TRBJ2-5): DGGITQSPKYLFRKEGQNVTLSCEQNLNHDAMYWYRQDPGQGLRLIYYSQIVNDFQKGDIAEGYSVSREKKESFPLTVTSAQKNPTAFYLCASRGQGETQYFGPGTRLLVL.

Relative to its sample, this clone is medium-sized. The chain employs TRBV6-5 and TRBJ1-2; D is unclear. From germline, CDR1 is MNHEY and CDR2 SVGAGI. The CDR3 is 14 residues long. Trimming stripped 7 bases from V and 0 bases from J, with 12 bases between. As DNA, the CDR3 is TGTGCCAGCAAAATCAGTAGCCCTAACTATGGCTACACCTTC. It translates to CASKISSPNYGYTF.

The CDR3 loop is CASSGRLAGTYNEQFF. CDR3 nucleotide sequence: TGTGCCAGCAGCGGGCGACTAGCGGGGACCTACAATGAGCAGTTCTTC. The chain is built from TRBV13 and TRBJ2-1, with 11 positions matching TRBD2. The ends lost 5 bases at V and 2 bases at J; junction bases unmatched: 5. Germline lookup yields CDR1 PRHDT and CDR2 FYEKMQ (reference sequence). The length of the CDR3 is 16 residues.

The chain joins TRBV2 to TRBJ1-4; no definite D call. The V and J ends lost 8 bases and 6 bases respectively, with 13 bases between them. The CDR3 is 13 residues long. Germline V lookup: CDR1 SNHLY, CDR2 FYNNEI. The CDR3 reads CASGSREYEKLFF. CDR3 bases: TGTGCCAGCGGTAGCCGGGAATATGAAAAACTGTTTTTT.

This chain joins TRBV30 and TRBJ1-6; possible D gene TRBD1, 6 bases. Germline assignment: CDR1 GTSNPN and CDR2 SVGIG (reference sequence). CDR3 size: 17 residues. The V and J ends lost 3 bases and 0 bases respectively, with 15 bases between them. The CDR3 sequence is CAWSARQESSYNSPLHF. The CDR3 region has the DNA TGTGCCTGGAGCGCCCGACAGGAGAGCTCCTATAATTCACCCCTCCACTTT.

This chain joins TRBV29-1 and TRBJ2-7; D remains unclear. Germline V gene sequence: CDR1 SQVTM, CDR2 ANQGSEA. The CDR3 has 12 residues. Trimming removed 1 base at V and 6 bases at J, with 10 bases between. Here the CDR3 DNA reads TGCAGCGTTGAAGTTGCGGTGGGCGAGCAGTACTTC. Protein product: CSVEVAVGEQYF.

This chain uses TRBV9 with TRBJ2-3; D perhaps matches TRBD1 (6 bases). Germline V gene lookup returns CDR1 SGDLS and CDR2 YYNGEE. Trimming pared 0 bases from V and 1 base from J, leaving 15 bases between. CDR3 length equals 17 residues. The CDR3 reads CASSVGSNRDGTDTQYF. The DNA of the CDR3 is TGTGCCAGCAGCGTAGGGTCGAACAGGGATGGCACAGATACGCAGTATTTT.

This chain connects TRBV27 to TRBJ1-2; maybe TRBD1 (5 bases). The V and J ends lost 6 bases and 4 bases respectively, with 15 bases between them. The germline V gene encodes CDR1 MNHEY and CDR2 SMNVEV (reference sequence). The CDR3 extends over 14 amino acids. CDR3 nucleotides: TGTGCCAGCAGCCCGGGGGGGACGGTCTATGGCTACACCTTC. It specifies CASSPGGTVYGYTF.